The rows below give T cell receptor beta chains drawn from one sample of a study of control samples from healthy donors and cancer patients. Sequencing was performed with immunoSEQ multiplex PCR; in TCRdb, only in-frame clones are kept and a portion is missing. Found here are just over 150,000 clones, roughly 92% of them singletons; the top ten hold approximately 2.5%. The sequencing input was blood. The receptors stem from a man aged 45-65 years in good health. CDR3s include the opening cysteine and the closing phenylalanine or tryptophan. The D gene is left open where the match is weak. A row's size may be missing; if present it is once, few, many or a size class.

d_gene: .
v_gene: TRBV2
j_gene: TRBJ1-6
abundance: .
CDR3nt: TGTGCCAGCAGTGAACTCAGGGTTGTTACTAATTCACCCCTCCACTTT
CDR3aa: CASSELRVVTNSPLHF

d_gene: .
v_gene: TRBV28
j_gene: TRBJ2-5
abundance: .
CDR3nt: TGTGCCAGCACCTCATCGAGACGGCACCAAGAGACCCAGTACTTC
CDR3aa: CASTSSRRHQETQYF

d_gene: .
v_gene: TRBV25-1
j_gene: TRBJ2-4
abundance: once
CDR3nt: TGTGCCAGCAGTCCTACCCCAACACGTACAGTAGCCAAAAACATTCAGTACTTC
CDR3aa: CASSPTPTRTVAKNIQYF

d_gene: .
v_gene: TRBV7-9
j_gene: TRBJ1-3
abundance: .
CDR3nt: TGTGCCAGCAGCTCCAGGAGTGGCCCCTCCGCTGGAAACACCATATATTTT
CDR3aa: CASSSRSGPSAGNTIYF

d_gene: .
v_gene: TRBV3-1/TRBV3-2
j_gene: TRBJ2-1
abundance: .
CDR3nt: TGTGCCAGCAGGGCCTCGGGTGAGCAGTTCTTC
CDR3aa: CASRASGEQFF

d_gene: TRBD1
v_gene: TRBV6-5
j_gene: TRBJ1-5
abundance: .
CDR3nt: TGTGCCAGCAGTCAGGGGACAGGCAATCAGCCCCAGCATTTT
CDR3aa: CASSQGTGNQPQHF

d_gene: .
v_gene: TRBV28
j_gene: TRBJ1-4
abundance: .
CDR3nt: TGTGCCAGCAGTTTAAGCAGACCAACTAATGAAAAACTGTTTTTT
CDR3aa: CASSLSRPTNEKLFF

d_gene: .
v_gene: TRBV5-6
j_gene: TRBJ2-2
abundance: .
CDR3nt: TGTGCCAGCAGCTTCATAAGAACACACCAGCTTCGGACCGGGGAGCTGTTTTTT
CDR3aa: CASSFIRTHQLRTGELFF

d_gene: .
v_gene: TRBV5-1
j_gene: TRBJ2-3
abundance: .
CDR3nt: TGCGCCAGCAGCTGGACCTCTAGCGCCCGACGCACAGATACGCAGTATTTT
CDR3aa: CASSWTSSARRTDTQYF

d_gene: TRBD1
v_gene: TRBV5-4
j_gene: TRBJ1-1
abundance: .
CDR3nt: TGTGCCAGCAGCGGAAGGACAGGGGGAGGAGCTTTCTTT
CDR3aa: CASSGRTGGGAFF

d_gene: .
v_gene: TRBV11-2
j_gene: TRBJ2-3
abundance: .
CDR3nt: TGTGCCAGCAGCTTAGATTGGACTGCGGGGGATACGCAGTATTTT
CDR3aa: CASSLDWTAGDTQYF

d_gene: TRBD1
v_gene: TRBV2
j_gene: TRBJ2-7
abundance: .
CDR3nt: TGTGCCAGCAGTGATTTCGGGACAGGGAATCGGGAGCAGTACTTC
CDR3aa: CASSDFGTGNREQYF

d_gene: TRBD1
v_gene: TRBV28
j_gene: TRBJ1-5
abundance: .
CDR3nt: TGTGCCAGCAGTGACAGGGGCGGTGGCAATCAGCCCCAGCATTTT
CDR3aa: CASSDRGGGNQPQHF

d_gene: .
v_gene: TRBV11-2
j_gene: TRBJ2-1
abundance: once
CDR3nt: TGTGCCAGCAGCTCTTTTGCGGGCCGCTCCTACAATGAGCAGTTCTTC
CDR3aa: CASSSFAGRSYNEQFF

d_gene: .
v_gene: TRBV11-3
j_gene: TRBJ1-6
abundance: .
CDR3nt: TGTGCCAGCAGCTTATTCCAGGGTTCACCCCTCCACTTT
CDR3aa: CASSLFQGSPLHF

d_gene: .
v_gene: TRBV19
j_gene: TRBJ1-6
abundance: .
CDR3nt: TGTGCCAGTACCAACTGGGACGGCCGGAATTCACCCCTCCACTTT
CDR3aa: CASTNWDGRNSPLHF

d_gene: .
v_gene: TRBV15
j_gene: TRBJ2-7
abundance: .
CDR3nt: TGTGCCACCGGCAGATCTACCTACGAGCAGTACTTC
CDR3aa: CATGRSTYEQYF

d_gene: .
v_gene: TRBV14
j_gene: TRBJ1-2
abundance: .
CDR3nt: TGTGCCAGCAGCCAAGCCAGGTTTGACTACACCTTC
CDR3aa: CASSQARFDYTF

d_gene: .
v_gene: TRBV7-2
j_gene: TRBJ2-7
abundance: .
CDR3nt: TGTGCCAGCAGCCTCGGAGCCTACGAGCAGTACTTC
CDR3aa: CASSLGAYEQYF

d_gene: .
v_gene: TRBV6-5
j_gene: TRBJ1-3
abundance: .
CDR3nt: TGTGCCAGCAGTACAGACGGTTCCTCTGGAAACACCATATATTTT
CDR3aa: CASSTDGSSGNTIYF

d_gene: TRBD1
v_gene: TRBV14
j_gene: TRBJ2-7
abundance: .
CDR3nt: TGTGCCAGCAGCTCCTGGGACAGGGGGAAGCAGTACTTC
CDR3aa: CASSSWDRGKQYF

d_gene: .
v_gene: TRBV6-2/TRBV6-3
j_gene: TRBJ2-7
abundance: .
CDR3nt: TGTGCCAGCAGTTATGGGCTAGCAAGCTTCGAGCAGTACTTC
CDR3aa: CASSYGLASFEQYF

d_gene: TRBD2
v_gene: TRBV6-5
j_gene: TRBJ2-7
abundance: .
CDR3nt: TGTGCCAGCTGGAGCGGGAGCCTATCCTACGAGCAGTACTTC
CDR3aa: CASWSGSLSYEQYF

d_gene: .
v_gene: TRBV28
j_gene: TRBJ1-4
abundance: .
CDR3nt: TGTGCCAGCAGTCAAACAAGGGGTAATGGTGAAAAACTGTTTTTT
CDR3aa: CASSQTRGNGEKLFF

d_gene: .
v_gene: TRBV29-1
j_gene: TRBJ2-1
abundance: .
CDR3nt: TGCAGCGTTGGCCGGGGGTGGAATGAGCAGTTCTTC
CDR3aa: CSVGRGWNEQFF

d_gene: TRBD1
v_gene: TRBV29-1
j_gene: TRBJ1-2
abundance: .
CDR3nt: TGCAGCGTTGAAGAGGGGACAGGGATATGGGGCTACACCTTC
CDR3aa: CSVEEGTGIWGYTF

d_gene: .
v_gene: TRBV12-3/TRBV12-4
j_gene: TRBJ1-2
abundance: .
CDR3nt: TGTGCCACCAGGCTCGGCAGCGGCTACACCTTC
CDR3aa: CATRLGSGYTF

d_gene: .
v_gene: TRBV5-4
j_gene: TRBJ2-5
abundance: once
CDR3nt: TGTGCCAGCAGCTTAGGACTACTCCAAGAGACCCAGTACTTC
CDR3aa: CASSLGLLQETQYF

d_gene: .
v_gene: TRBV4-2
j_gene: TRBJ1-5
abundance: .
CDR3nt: TGTGCCAGCAGCCAAGAAGGAAATAGCAATCAGCCCCAGCATTTT
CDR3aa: CASSQEGNSNQPQHF

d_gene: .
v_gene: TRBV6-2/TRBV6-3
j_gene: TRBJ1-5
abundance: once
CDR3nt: TGTGCCAGCAGTTACTCGGGTTTGGCCCAGCATTTT
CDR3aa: CASSYSGLAQHF

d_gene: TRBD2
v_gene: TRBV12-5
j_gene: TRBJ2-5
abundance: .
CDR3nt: TGTGCTAGTGGTTTGGCTCTGAGAATAGCGGGACGGGGAGAGACCCAGTACTTC
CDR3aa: CASGLALRIAGRGETQYF

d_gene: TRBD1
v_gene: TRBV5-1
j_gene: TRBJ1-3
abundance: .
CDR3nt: TGCGCCAGCAGCGAGAACTTCGGGACAGCCGGAAACACCATATATTTT
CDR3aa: CASSENFGTAGNTIYF